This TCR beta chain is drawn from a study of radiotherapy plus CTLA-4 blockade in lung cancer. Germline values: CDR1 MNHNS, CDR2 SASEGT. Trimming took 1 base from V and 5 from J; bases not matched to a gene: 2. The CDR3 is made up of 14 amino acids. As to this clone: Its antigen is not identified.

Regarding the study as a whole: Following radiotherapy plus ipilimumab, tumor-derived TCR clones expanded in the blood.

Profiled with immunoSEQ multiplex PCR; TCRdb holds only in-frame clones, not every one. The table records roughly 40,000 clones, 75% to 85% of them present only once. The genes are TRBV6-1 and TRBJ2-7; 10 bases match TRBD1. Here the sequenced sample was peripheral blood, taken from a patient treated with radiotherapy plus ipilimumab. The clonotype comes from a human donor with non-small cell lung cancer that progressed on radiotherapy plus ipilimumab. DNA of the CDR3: TGTGCCAGCAGTGAAGGGACAGGGGGGGACGAGCAGTACTTC. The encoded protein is CASSEGTGGDEQYF.